This TCR beta chain derives from a study of T cells in women clearing cervical HPV infection. The CDR3 spans 15 residues. CDR1 is LNHDA and CDR2 is SQIVND in the germline V gene (reference sequence). Study-level results: TRBV6-7 abundance was lower in cases than controls (around 0.1% versus 0.15%).

Prevalent HPV16 infections were excluded; only incident single HPV16 infections included. TCRdb's copy holds only in-frame clones and misses some; the assay was immunoSEQ multiplex PCR. Its clone listing holds under 30,000 clones. Note on this clone: Its antigen is still unknown. With the read ending 3 residues before the CDR3 end, the germline J gene is used to fill in that end.

The sequence derives from a woman aged 18 to 75 with a cervical HPV16 infection that either progressed to CIN3+ or cleared (not recorded which). This rearrangement joins TRBV19 to TRBJ2-2, with D tentatively TRBD2 (6 bases). The sequenced sample was blood buffy coat. Partial CDR3 DNA: TGTGCCAGTAGTTATGCAGGGACTGGGGCCAACGTG. Translating it yields CASSYAGTGANV. The entire CDR3 protein is CASSYAGTGANVLFF.